This T cell receptor beta chain appears in the sequencing data of a study of T cell repertoires in cytomegalovirus infection. Trimming took 3 bases from V and 1 from J, leaving 9 bases between them. This CDR3 has 15 residues. Germline CDR1 reads KGHDR; CDR2 reads SFDVKD. One entry per CDR3 protein, called by TCRdb with MiXCR from the reads. The table shows under 300,000 distinct CDR3 sequences, with around an eighth occurring only once. Overall study findings and caveats: It was HLA-C-restricted CMV-specific TCR beta clonotypes that dominated the response ex vivo. Adding up the frequency of public TCR beta families identified people who carried CMV plus the relevant HLA.

For this clonotype: Its target is unknown.

This chain links TRBV24-1 with TRBJ1-5; D unresolved. Sequencing was carried out using PBMCs. The TCR sequence derives from a human donor in good health (CMV status not recorded). Some clones in this sample may be carry-over from other donors' samples. DNA for the CDR3: TGTGCCACCAGTGATCAGTCGGGGAGCAATCAGCCCCAGCATTTT. It codes for CATSDQSGSNQPQHF.